This T cell receptor beta chain was observed in a study of shared clonotypes between healthy human individuals. General observations from the study: Enrolling few donors narrowed the genetic and exposure-history diversity that was represented.

Naive CD8 cells lacked CD45RO and underwent positive selection for CCR7, leaving out terminally differentiated effector memory CD45RA+ cells. Once extracted for a subset, genomic DNA was divided evenly among several immunoSEQ plates. TCRdb's copy holds only in-frame clones and misses some; the assay was immunoSEQ multiplex PCR. The sample includes about 2 million clones, roughly 95% of them seen just once. As concerns this clone: What it binds is unknown.

This TCR was sampled from a man aged 18-30 years in good health. The sequencing input was naive CD8+ T cells sorted from blood.

The CDR3 DNA follows: TGCGCCAGCAGCACCACAGGAGACTACGAGCAGTACTTC. Its protein is CASSTTGDYEQYF. The V and J genes are TRBV5-1 and TRBJ2-7; D may be TRBD1 (5 bases). Germline values: CDR1 SGHRS, CDR2 YFSETQ. CDR3 length equals 13 residues. Between the trimmed V and J ends, which lost 4 bases and 3 bases, there was a span of 11 bases.